This T cell receptor beta chain was captured in a study of T cell clonotyping in hematopoietic cell transplantation. Germline lookup yields CDR1 LNHDA and CDR2 SQIVND (reference sequence). The CDR3 loop spans 14 amino acids. The J segment lost 7 bases and the V segment lost 6 bases, leaving 5 bases of the junction unmatched. The method was immunoSEQ multiplex PCR; TCRdb's version includes in-frame clones alone and lacks a portion of them. This sample has about 16,000 clones, with 70% to 75% found just once. Study-wide findings and caveats: After transplant, recipient diversity fell while pathologically expanded clonotypes grew through day 180.

This clone came up once. Its antigen is as yet unknown. The rearrangement links TRBV19 to TRBJ2-3; 12 bases are shared with TRBD1. The TCR sequence derives from a woman aged 55-70 years in good health. Some clones in this sample may be carry-over from other donors' samples. The sample comprised peripheral blood mononuclear cells. The CDR3 protein is CASRAGTGGHTQYF. Here the CDR3 DNA reads TGTGCCAGTAGAGCCGGGACAGGGGGCCATACGCAGTATTTT.